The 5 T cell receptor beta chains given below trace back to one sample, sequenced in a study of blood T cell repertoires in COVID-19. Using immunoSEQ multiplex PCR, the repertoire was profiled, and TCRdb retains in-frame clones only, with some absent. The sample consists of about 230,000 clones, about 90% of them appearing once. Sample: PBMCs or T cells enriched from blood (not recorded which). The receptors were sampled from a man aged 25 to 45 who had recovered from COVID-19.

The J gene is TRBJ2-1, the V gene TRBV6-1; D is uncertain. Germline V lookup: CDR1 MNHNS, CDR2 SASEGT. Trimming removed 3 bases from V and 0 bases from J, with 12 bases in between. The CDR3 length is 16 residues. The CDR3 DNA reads TGTGCCAGCAGTGATAACGCACAGAGCTCCTACAATGAGCAGTTCTTC. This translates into CASSDNAQSSYNEQFF.

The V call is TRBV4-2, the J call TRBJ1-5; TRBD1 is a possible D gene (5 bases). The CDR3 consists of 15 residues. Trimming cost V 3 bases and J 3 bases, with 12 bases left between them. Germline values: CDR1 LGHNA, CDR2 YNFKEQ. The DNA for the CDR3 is TGTGCCAGCAGCCACGCCCGGGGGAACAATCAGCCCCAGCATTTT. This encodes CASSHARGNNQPQHF.

The CDR3 here is CASSTLTGGRINEQFF. DNA for the CDR3: TGTGCCAGCTCAACTTTAACGGGAGGGCGTATCAATGAGCAGTTCTTC. The rearrangement joins TRBV18 to TRBJ2-1; 8 bases are shared with TRBD2. The CDR3 extends over 16 amino acids. J gave up 6 bases and V 5 bases, and 12 bases lay outside the gene matches. CDR1 is KGHSH, CDR2 LQKENI, per germline.

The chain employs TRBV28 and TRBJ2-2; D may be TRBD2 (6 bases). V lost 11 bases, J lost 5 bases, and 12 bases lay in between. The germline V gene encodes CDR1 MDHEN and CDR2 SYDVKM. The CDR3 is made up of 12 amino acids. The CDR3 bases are TGTGCCGGGGGGACCGGGACCGGGGAGCTGTTTTTT. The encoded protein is CAGGTGTGELFF.

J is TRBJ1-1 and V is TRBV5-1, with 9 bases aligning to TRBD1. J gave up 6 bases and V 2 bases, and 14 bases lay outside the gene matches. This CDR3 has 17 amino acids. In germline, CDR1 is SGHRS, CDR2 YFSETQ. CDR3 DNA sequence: TGCGCCAGCAGCTTTCCGACTACAGGACAGGGGTTTTCTGAAGCTTTCTTT. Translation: CASSFPTTGQGFSEAFF.